The T cell receptor (beta chain) under discussion was sequenced for a study of cytomegalovirus exposure and HLA in healthy donors (dated by TCRdb to 2016 to 2017). Turning to the overall study: In an earlier analysis of 550 to 750 of the donors, around 290 Gb of sequence data and just under 120 million unique TCR beta sequences from 180 million or so T cells were reported. The number of typed donors differed by locus: about 620-630 for A, B, C, DRB1 and DQB1; about 520 for DQA1; some 590 for DPA1; and around 450 for DPB1. Class I and class II HLA loci were covered by the typing at four-digit resolution. Four or five DR-DQ haplotypes were handled as single units for association and clustering because linkage in the cohort was strong. Among about 400 genotyped donors of the cohort, an average of roughly 230,000 unique TCR beta nucleotide sequences was sequenced per donor, of which approximately 19% were non-productive. All discovery cohort repertoires had been generated on a single sequencing platform. An earlier analysis of several hundred of the donors applied high-throughput TCR beta sequencing to assess whether each TCR beta V gene segment acted as functional or pseudogenic. Of the 300 to 500 genotyped donors, 81% were placed in the genetic ancestry cluster associated with self-reported Caucasian donors. An early release covering about 600 HLA-typed donors comprised 250 to 350 gigabases of sequencing data and 85 million or so unique TCR sequences. The study used immunosequencing to profile the T cell repertoires of approximately 650 subjects and linked those repertoires to cytomegalovirus serostatus. In a later genetic analysis, genome-wide SNP genotypes for about 65% of the 666 donors were used, and that subset was treated as a discovery cohort. The study was designed to test whether signatures of past pathogen exposure could be identified by cataloging public T cell receptors. Donor age, sex, ethnicity and CMV serostatus were compiled alongside the repertoire data. Along with the roughly 670-subject first cohort, a separate validation cohort of over a hundred different subjects was used. High-throughput TCR immunosequencing, statistical association of individual TCRs with disease status, and machine learning were combined to predict cytomegalovirus infection status. To study patterns of TCR occurrence, a later analysis re-analyzed previously published TCR beta repertoires from 550 to 800 donors and added high-resolution HLA genotyping. In the later analysis, no new phenotypic data were used to find candidate immune exposures; instead, reliance was placed on TCR beta sequences and their occurrence across donors.

The paper as a whole reports these results and caveats: When HLA alleles, especially DR and DQ, strongly co-occurred, TCR associations were difficult to assign to individual alleles. In a later analysis, several top co-occurrence clusters were reported to appear linked to parvovirus B19, influenza, CMV and Epstein-Barr virus. While some public TCRs were present in many individuals, most TCR sequences turned up only very rarely across donors. The authors suggested that the approach could potentially be extended to other disease states and immunological phenotypes. In a later analysis, the rate of TCR association differed among HLA loci, with DRB1 alleles having the most associated TCRs and HLA-C alleles having the fewest. A further reported finding was that TCR beta sequences accurately predicted the HLA-A and HLA-B alleles for most subjects in the first cohort. According to a later genetic analysis, donors in an Asian-associated ancestry cluster had fewer N-insertions in productive TCRs than the approximately 630-donor mean. Presence/absence analyses assumed roughly uniform sequencing depth across donors, an assumption that may not hold. In a later analysis, HLA-associated TCR beta chains were found to be more clonally expanded and to have lower generation probabilities than equally common non-associated chains. In a later analysis, 16,951 TCR beta sequences were associated with specific HLA alleles at a false discovery rate of 0.05. An association between a missense DCLRE1C variant and V-gene and J-gene trimming of TCR beta chains was found in a later genetic analysis and replicated in an independent cohort. The classifier was reported to diagnose cytomegalovirus status with high specificity and sensitivity in both the original cohort and the validation cohort. Immune exposure information for the cohort was limited to CMV serostatus. Correlated functional status among segregating V segments might reflect linkage disequilibrium, but an unknown experimental factor could not be ruled out. This cohort had only TCR beta chains sequenced, and the lack of alpha or paired-chain data limited which features could be detected. An earlier analysis of roughly 570 of the donors showed that most TCR beta V segments appeared in productive rearrangements either about 90% or about 30% of the time, which broadly matched IMGT annotations. Some IMGT-functional V segments, including TRBV6-2 and TRBV6-3, could not be told apart with the 87-base-pair reads, so those segments were excluded. A few of the identified cytomegalovirus-associated TCR beta chains were confirmed in vitro to be specific for cytomegalovirus antigens. In the study, approximately 160 TCR beta chains were listed as associated with cytomegalovirus. A group of highly shared sequence variants was considered likely to be a technical artifact of the sequencing pipeline. Because counts were too low, seventeen rarely observed V segments, including chromosome 9 orphons, were excluded from the earlier analysis of several hundred of the donors. According to a later analysis, most CMV-associated TCR beta chains appeared to be HLA-restricted, and the HLA associations seemed to be driven largely by CMV exposure. Because HLA typing was missing for some donors at each locus, association tests included only the typed subset.

Note on this clone: Its antigen has not been determined. The input lacks base qualities; no much larger clone sits a single base away.

Libraries were prepared through the immunoSEQ multiplex PCR assay. A mixture of 60 forward primers for TCR Vbeta segments and 13 reverse primers for TCR Jbeta segments was used in the multiplex PCR. The CDR3 region of rearranged TCR beta genes was amplified from genomic DNA with a multiplex PCR assay. Amplified TCR beta libraries were sequenced as 87-base-pair reads on the Illumina HiSeq System. Processing in the source paper ran as follows. In a later analysis, some 80 million unique TCR beta chains were counted across the roughly 670 repertoires, and roughly 11 million of these chains were shared by at least two donors. Raw reads were error-corrected and collapsed into unique sequences with a nearest-neighbor algorithm that merged closely related sequences to remove PCR and sequencing errors. CDR3 sequences were aligned to IMGT reference sequences to assign V, D and J gene segments. For a sequence to be retained, a match of at least six nucleotides to both a V gene segment and a J gene segment was required. Rearrangements were classified as productive when the CDR3 lacked stop codons and remained in frame with V and J, and all other rearrangements were classified as non-productive. CDR3 was defined according to IMGT convention as the region running from the second conserved V-encoded cysteine to the conserved J-encoded phenylalanine. In an earlier analysis of around 640 of the donors, sequences lacking an unambiguous match to a single V gene segment were excluded. An earlier analysis of under 750 of the donors called V segments functional above 56.7% productive rearrangements and segregating when the between-donor standard deviation exceeded 5%. To diagnose cytomegalovirus status from the catalog of TCR beta chain sequences, a statistical classification framework was built. In a later analysis, V and J genes were assigned by comparing TCR nucleotide sequences against IMGT/GENE-DB human TR gene sequences. The TCRdist pipeline was used in a later analysis to assign CDR3 sequences and most-parsimonious VDJ recombination scenarios. In a later analysis, each TCR beta chain was defined by its CDR3 amino acid sequence together with its V-gene family, and reads without a unique V-gene family were excluded. To address suspected cross-contamination and a sequencing artifact, a later analysis removed 592 highly shared, low-generation-probability nucleotide sequences. For each public chain, a later analysis derived a clonal expansion index from normalized ranks of inferred template counts within each repertoire. A later analysis computed generation probabilities with a VDJ recombination model fitted to out-of-frame rearrangements, and checked the results against IGoR. In a later analysis, hypergeometric tests were used to score TCR-TCR, TCR-HLA and TCR-CMV co-occurrence, with a repertoire-size bias correction applied to TCR pairs. In a later analysis, false discovery rates were estimated by permuting HLA or CMV assignments 20 times. In a later analysis, co-occurring TCRs were grouped using DBSCAN, and TCRdist sequence similarity was added for clustering within HLA-allele-positive subsets. Repertoires with fewer than 30,000 or more than 120,000 public chains, plus five repertoires with anomalous nucleotide sharing, were excluded from co-occurrence clustering. TCRdb stores this immuneACCESS table with in-frame sequences only. Part of the clones is absent; in the studies checked, under half of the shortfall reflects unresolved V genes, and no reason is known for the rest. The D gene and trimming were derived from the DNA, and the V and J assignments and clone size from that table. In all, the sample holds 160,000 or so clones, and roughly 85% of those were seen once. 1.3% of the sample is in the top ten clones.

V trim: 3 bases; J trim: 0 bases; unmatched bases: 3. Taken from the germline V gene, the CDR1 and CDR2 loops are SGHRS and YFSETQ. From cysteine to phenylalanine, the CDR3 is 15 amino acids long. The only DNA kept is the CDR3, 45 bases in frame from the first base. The cohort was made up of hundreds of healthy bone marrow donors. Cohort members were all nominally healthy when sampled, although unrecorded immune exposures were likely present. The donor tested CMV seronegative and was one of the 352 seronegative cohort members. Each donor provided a peripheral blood sample, and peripheral blood mononuclear cells were used for TCR beta sequencing. The Qiagen DNeasy Blood Extraction Kit was used to extract genomic DNA from the blood cell samples.

The rearranged segments are TRBV5-1 and TRBJ2-3; TRBD2 lines up with 8 middle nucleotides. This TCR was sampled from a woman between 45 and 65 years old in good health and CMV-seronegative. Input material: PBMCs. The CDR3 here reads CASSYGGGSTDTQYF. The DNA sequence follows: TGCGCCAGCAGCTACGGGGGGGGCAGCACAGATACGCAGTATTTT.